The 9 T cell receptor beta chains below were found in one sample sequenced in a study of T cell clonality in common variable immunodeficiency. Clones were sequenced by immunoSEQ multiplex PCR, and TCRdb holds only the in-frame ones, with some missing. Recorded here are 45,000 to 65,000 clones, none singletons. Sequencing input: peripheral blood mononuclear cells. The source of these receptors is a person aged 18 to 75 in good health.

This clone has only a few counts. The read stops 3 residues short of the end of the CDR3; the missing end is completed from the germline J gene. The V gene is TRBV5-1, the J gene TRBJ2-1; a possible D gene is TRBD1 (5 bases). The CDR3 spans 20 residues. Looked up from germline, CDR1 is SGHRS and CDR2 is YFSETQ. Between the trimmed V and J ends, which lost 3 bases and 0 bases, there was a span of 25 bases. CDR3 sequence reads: CASSSRVGGSETFSYNEQFF. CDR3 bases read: TGCGCCAGCAGCTCCAGGGTCGGTGGTAGTGAAACCTTCTCCTACAATGAG. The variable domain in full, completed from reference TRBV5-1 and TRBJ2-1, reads KAGVTQTPRYLIKTRGQQVTLSCSPISGHRSVSWYQQTPGQGLQFLFEYFSETQRNKGNFPGRFSGRQFSNSRSEMNVSTLELGDSALYLCASSSRVGGSETFSYNEQFFGPGTRLTVL.

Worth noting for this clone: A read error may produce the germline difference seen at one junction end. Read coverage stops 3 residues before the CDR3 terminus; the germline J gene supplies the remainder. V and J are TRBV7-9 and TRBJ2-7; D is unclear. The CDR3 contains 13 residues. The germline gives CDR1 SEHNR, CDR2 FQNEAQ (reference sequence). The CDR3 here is CSSSLSFPHEQYF. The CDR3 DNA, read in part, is TGTTCCAGCAGCTTATCCTTCCCCCACGAG. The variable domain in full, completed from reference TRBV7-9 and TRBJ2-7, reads DTGVSQNPRHKITKRGQNVTFRCDPISEHNRLYWYRQTLGQGPEFLTYFQNEAQLEKSRLLSDRFSAERPKGSFSTLEIQRTEQGDSAMYLCSSSLSFPHEQYFGPGTRLTVT.

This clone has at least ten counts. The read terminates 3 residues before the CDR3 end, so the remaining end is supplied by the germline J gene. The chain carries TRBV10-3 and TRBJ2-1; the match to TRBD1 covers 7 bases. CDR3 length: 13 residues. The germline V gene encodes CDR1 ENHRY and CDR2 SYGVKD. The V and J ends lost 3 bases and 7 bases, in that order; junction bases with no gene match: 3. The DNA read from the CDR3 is TGTGCCATCAGTGACGTACAGGGGAATGAG. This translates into CAISDVQGNE. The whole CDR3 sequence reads CAISDVQGNEQFF.

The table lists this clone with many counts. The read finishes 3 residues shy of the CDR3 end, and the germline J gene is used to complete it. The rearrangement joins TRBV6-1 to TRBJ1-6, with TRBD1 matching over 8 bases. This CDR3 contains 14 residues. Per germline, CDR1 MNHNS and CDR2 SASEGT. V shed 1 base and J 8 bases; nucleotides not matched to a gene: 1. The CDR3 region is CASSEGTGHSPLHF. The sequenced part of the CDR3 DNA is TGTGCCAGCAGTGAAGGGACAGGGCATTCACCC.

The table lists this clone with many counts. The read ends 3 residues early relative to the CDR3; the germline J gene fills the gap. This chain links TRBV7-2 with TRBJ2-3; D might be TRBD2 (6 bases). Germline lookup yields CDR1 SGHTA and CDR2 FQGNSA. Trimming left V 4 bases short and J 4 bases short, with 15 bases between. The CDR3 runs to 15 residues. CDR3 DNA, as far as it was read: TGTGCCAGCAGCTCGGACTACTTACCGGCAGATACG. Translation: CASSSDYLPADT. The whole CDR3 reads CASSSDYLPADTQYF.

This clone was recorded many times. CDR3 bases read: TGCAGTGCTATTAGCGGGGACAACAATGAG. It encodes CSAISGDNNE. In full, the CDR3 reads CSAISGDNNEQFF. This chain uses TRBV20-1 with TRBJ2-1; 8 bases align to TRBD2. The read ends 3 residues before the CDR3 terminus; that terminus is restored from the germline J gene. Germline V CDR1 and CDR2: DFQATT, SNEGSKA (reference sequence). The CDR3 loop spans 13 amino acids. The junction had 4 bases not matched to a gene; V was cut back by 4 bases and J by 5 bases.

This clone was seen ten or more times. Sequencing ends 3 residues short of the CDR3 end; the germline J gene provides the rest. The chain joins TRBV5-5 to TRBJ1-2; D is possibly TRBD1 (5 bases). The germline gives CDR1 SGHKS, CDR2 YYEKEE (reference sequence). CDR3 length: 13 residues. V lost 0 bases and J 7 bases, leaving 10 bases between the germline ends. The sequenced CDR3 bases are TGTGCCAGCAGCTTGGTAGTGGGGGGTGGC. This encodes CASSLVVGGG. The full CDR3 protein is CASSLVVGGGYTF. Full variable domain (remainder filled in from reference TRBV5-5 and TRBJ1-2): DAGVTQSPTHLIKTRGQQVTLRCSPISGHKSVSWYQQVLGQGPQFIFQYYEKEERGRGNFPDRFSARQFPNYSSELNVNALLLGDSALYLCASSLVVGGGYTFGSGTRLTVV.

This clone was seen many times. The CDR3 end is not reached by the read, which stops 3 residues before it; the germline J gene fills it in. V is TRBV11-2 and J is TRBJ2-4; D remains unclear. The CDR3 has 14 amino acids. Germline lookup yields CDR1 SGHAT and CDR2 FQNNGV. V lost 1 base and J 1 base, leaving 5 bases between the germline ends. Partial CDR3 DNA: TGTGCCAGCAGCTTAGTAGGGGCCAAAAACATT. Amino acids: CASSLVGAKNI. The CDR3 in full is CASSLVGAKNIQYF. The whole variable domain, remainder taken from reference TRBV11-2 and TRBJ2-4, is EAGVAQSPRYKIIEKRQSVAFWCNPISGHATLYWYQQILGQGPKLLIQFQNNGVVDDSQLPKDRFSAERLKGVDSTLKIQPAKLEDSAVYLCASSLVGAKNIQYFGAGTRLSVL.

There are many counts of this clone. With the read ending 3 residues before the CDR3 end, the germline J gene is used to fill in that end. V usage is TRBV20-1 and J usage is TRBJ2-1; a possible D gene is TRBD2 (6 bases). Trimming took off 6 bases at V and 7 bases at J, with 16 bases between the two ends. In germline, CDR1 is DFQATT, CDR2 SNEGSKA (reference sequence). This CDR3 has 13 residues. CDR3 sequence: CSASSPGGNEQFF. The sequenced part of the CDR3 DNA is TGCAGTGCCAGTAGCCCCGGGGGTAATGAG.